This TCR beta chain was identified during a study of CD8 T cells in Susac syndrome. RNA amounts of 0.5 to 1 ug underwent reverse transcription with random hexamers. Amplification of the TCR beta CDR3 was carried out by immunoSEQ multiplex PCR, which spanned a total of 54 Vbeta and 13 Jbeta segments. TCRdb itself ran the immunoSEQ multiplex PCR reads through MiXCR, one entry per CDR3 protein. The sample lists hundreds of thousands of distinct CDR3 sequences; 90% to 97% were seen once. CD8+ and CD4+ T cells from blood underwent TCR beta sequencing. In germline, CDR1 is LNHDA, CDR2 SQIVND (reference sequence). This CDR3 is 14 amino acids long. Trimming stripped 5 bases from V and 8 bases from J, with 15 bases between.

The chain employs TRBV19 and TRBJ2-2; D might be TRBD2 (5 bases). The sample taken for sequencing was CD4+ T cells from PBMCs. This receptor was identified in a human donor with Susac syndrome. CDR3 protein: CASSPPGLQGELFF. In DNA form, the CDR3 reads TGTGCCAGTAGTCCCCCGGGATTACAGGGGGAGCTGTTTTTT.